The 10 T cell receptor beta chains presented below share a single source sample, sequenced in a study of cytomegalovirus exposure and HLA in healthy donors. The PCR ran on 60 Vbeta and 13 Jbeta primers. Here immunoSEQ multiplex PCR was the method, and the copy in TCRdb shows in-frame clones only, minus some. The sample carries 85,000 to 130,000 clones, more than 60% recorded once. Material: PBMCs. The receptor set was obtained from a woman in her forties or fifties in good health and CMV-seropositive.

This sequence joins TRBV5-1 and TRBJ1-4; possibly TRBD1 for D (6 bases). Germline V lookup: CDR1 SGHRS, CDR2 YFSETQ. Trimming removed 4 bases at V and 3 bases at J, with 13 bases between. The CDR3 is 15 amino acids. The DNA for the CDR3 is TGCGCCAGCAGCAGGGATGGGGGCCCTAATGAAAAACTGTTTTTT. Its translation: CASSRDGGPNEKLFF. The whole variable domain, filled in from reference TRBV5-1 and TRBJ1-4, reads KAGVTQTPRYLIKTRGQQVTLSCSPISGHRSVSWYQQTPGQGLQFLFEYFSETQRNKGNFPGRFSGRQFSNSRSEMNVSTLELGDSALYLCASSRDGGPNEKLFFGSGTQLSVL.

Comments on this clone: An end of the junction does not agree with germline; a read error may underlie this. DNA for the CDR3: TGTGCCTGGGTACCTCAAGGACTAGCGGGGAATGGGGGGGTCTTC. Its translation: CAWVPQGLAGNGGVF. This chain uses TRBV30 with TRBJ2-1, with 12 bases lining up with TRBD2. This CDR3 has 15 residues. Germline CDR1 and CDR2: GTSNPN and SVGIG (reference sequence). The full variable domain, its missing parts supplied by reference TRBV30 and TRBJ2-1, is SQTIHQWPATLVQPVGSPLSLECTVEGTSNPNLYWYRQAAGRGLQLLFYSVGIGQISSEVPQNLSASRPQDRQFILSSKKLLLSDSGFYLCAWVPQGLAGNGGVFGPGTRLTVL.

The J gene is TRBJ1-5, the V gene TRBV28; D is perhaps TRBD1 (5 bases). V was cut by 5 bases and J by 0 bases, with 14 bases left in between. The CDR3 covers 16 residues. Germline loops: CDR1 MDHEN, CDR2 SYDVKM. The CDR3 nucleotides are TGTGCCAGCAGTCTGGGGGGGATTGATAGCAATCAGCCCCAGCATTTT. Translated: CASSLGGIDSNQPQHF.

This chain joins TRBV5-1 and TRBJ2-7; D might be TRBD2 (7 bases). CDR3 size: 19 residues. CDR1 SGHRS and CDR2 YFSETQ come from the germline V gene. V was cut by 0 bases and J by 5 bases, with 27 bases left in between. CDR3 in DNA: TGCGCCAGCAGCTTGGATCTCGGGAGCGGGGACCTTAGGGGGGACGAGCAGTACTTC. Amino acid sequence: CASSLDLGSGDLRGDEQYF.

CDR3 loop: CASSQVGLRGSWYGYTF. The CDR3 DNA reads TGCGCCAGCAGCCAAGTGGGGCTCAGGGGGAGCTGGTATGGCTACACCTTC. The chain combines TRBV4-3 with TRBJ1-2, with 7 bases lining up with TRBD1. V lost 1 base and J lost 5; bases outside the gene matches: 13. The CDR3 runs to 17 residues. Germline V gives CDR1 LGHNA, CDR2 YSLEER.

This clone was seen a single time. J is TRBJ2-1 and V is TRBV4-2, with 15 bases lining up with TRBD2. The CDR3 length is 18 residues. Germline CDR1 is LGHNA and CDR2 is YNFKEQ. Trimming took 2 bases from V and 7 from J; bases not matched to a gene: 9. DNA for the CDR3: TGTGCCAGCAGCCAACGTGCCGGGACTAGCGGGGGGTGGAATGAGCAGTTCTTC. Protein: CASSQRAGTSGGWNEQFF.

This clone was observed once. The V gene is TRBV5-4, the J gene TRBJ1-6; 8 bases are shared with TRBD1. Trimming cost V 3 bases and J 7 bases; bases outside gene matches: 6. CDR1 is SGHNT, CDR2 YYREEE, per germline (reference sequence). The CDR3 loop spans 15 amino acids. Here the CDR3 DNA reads TGTGCCAGCAGCTCGGGACAGGCCCCAAATTCACCCCTCCACTTT. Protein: CASSSGQAPNSPLHF.

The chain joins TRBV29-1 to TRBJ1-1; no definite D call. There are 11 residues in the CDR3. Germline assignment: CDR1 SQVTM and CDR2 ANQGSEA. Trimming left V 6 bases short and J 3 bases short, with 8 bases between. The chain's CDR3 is CSVDKYTEAFF. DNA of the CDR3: TGCAGCGTAGACAAATACACTGAAGCTTTCTTT.

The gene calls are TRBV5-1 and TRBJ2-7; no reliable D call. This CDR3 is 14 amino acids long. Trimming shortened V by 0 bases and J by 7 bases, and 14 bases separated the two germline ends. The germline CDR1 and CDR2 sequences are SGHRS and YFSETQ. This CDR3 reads CASSLGLPVSEQYF. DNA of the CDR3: TGCGCCAGCAGCTTGGGCCTACCCGTTTCTGAGCAGTACTTC. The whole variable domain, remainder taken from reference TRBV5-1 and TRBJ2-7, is KAGVTQTPRYLIKTRGQQVTLSCSPISGHRSVSWYQQTPGQGLQFLFEYFSETQRNKGNFPGRFSGRQFSNSRSEMNVSTLELGDSALYLCASSLGLPVSEQYFGPGTRLTVT.

The CDR3 DNA follows: TGTGCCAGCAGCTTAATCGGACAGGGACAGACCCAGTACTTC. Its translation: CASSLIGQGQTQYF. The chain combines TRBV7-2 with TRBJ2-5; 8 bases fit TRBD1. Germline CDR1 and CDR2: SGHTA and FQGNSA. This CDR3 is built from 14 residues. Trimming at V came to 2 bases and at J to 6 bases, leaving 5 bases not matched to a gene.